A single sample gave rise to the 4 T cell receptor beta chains below, sequenced in a study of blood T cell repertoires in COVID-19. The method was immunoSEQ multiplex PCR; TCRdb's version includes in-frame clones alone and lacks a portion of them. The data hold roughly 400,000 clones, with roughly 84% observed a single time. Sequences were obtained from PBMCs or T cells enriched from blood (not recorded which). Receptors originate from a woman aged 18-29 years who had been exposed to COVID-19.

This chain connects TRBV4-2 to TRBJ2-7; 7 positions agree with TRBD1. Germline assignment: CDR1 LGHNA and CDR2 YNFKEQ. The CDR3 is 16 residues long. V lost 2 bases, J lost 0 bases, and 7 bases stayed unmatched. CDR3: CASSQTDRASSYEQYF. As DNA, the CDR3 is TGTGCCAGCAGCCAAACTGACAGGGCTAGCTCCTACGAGCAGTACTTC.

This chain joins TRBV7-9 and TRBJ1-4; D not resolved. V gave up 5 bases and J gave up 7 bases, with 14 bases separating them. CDR3 size: 14 residues. Germline V lookup: CDR1 SEHNR, CDR2 FQNEAQ (reference sequence). The CDR3 DNA follows: TGTGCCAGCAGCCCGGTAAGCTACGGTGAAAAACTGTTTTTT. Encoded protein: CASSPVSYGEKLFF.

This chain links TRBV7-3 with TRBJ1-6, with TRBD1 identical over 9 bases. The CDR3 has 16 residues. Looked up from germline, CDR1 is SGHTA and CDR2 is FQGTGA. With V trimmed by 5 bases and J by 7 bases, 9 bases remained unmatched. CDR3 nucleotides: TGTGCCAGCAGCCCCACCGGGACAGGGTCGAATTCACCCCTCCACTTT. Encoded protein: CASSPTGTGSNSPLHF.

The J gene is TRBJ2-3, the V gene TRBV3-1 (or the pseudogene TRBV3-2); 11 bases are a match to TRBD2. V was clipped by 4 bases and J by 3 bases; unmatched bases: 6. Germline V gene sequence: CDR1 LGHDT, CDR2 YNNKEL (reference sequence). CDR3 length equals 16 residues. The CDR3 DNA follows: TGTGCCAGCAGCCCCCTAGCGGGAGGAGTTACAGATACGCAGTATTTT. Encoded protein: CASSPLAGGVTDTQYF.